One sample yielded the 7 T cell receptor beta chains listed below, sequenced in a study of T-cell reconstitution after alpha-beta-depleted transplantation in children. For TCRbeta, the library was prepared with unique molecular identifiers. In TCRdb, the PCR reads were re-called with MiXCR into one record per CDR3 protein. Seen here are around 700,000 distinct CDR3 sequences, under 15% observed once, and the top ten hold 0.79%. The specimen was PBMCs, collected before TCRalphabeta/CD19-depleted stem cell transplant. These receptors all stem from a girl aged 2 to 10 with congenital amegakaryocytic thrombocytopenia, due to receive a stem cell transplant.

This rearrangement joins TRBV21-1 to TRBJ1-2. TRBV21-1 counts as a pseudogene. CDR3 length equals 15 residues. The DNA of the CDR3 is TGTGCCAGCAGCCCTCAGGACCCCCCGGACTATGGCTACACCTTC. As protein: CASSPQDPPDYGYTF.

The chain employs TRBV19 and TRBJ1-5; D ambiguous. The CDR3 extends over 15 amino acids. Germline-derived CDR1 and CDR2 are LNHDA and SQIVND (reference sequence). Trimming left V 3 bases short and J 2 bases short, with 11 bases between. The CDR3 bases are TGTGCCAGTAGTATGGCTTCCGGGGGCAATCAGCCCCAGCATTTT. It specifies CASSMASGGNQPQHF.

The genes are TRBV28 and TRBJ2-2, with D unclear. CDR3 length: 12 amino acids. With 6 bases removed from V and 3 bases from J, the gap between germline ends came to 5 bases. The germline V gene encodes CDR1 MDHEN and CDR2 SYDVKM. CDR3 DNA: TGTGCCAGCAGATGGGACACCGGGGAGCTGTTTTTT. As protein: CASRWDTGELFF.

The V and J genes are TRBV27 and TRBJ2-3; the D gene is possibly TRBD1 (5 bases). V gave up 6 bases and J gave up 4 bases, with 17 bases separating them. The length of the CDR3 is 15 residues. Germline lookup yields CDR1 MNHEY and CDR2 SMNVEV (reference sequence). The CDR3 is CASSQRLRAADTQYF. In DNA form, the CDR3 reads TGTGCCAGCAGCCAAAGACTCAGGGCGGCAGATACGCAGTATTTT.

This clonotype has more than one count but fewer than ten. This sequence joins TRBV15 and TRBJ2-3; 9 bases fit TRBD2. Trimming took 3 bases from V and 3 from J; bases not matched to a gene: 13. The CDR3 runs 18 residues. CDR1 is LNHNV and CDR2 is YYDKDF in the germline V gene (reference sequence). The CDR3 spells CATSRPGLAFWETDTQYF. CDR3 sequence (DNA): TGTGCCACCAGCAGGCCGGGACTAGCATTTTGGGAGACAGATACGCAGTATTTT.

This clonotype was seen only a few times. The chain recombines TRBV4-1 with TRBJ2-1, with D perhaps matching TRBD2 (5 bases). CDR3 length: 16 amino acids. CDR1 MGHRA and CDR2 YSYEKL come from the germline V gene. V was pared by 4 bases and J by 0 bases, with 13 bases between. The CDR3 region is CASSPAGRGSYNEQFF. The CDR3 DNA reads TGCGCCAGCAGCCCCGCGGGCCGCGGCTCCTACAATGAGCAGTTCTTC.

This clonotype was found a few times. V and J are TRBV29-1 and TRBJ2-7; the D is unclear. The germline gives CDR1 SQVTM, CDR2 ANQGSEA. The CDR3 covers 14 residues. V dropped 0 bases and J dropped 4 bases, with 13 bases sitting between them. CDR3 protein: CSVEDRASEYEQYF. DNA of the CDR3: TGCAGCGTTGAAGATCGGGCTAGTGAGTACGAGCAGTACTTC.